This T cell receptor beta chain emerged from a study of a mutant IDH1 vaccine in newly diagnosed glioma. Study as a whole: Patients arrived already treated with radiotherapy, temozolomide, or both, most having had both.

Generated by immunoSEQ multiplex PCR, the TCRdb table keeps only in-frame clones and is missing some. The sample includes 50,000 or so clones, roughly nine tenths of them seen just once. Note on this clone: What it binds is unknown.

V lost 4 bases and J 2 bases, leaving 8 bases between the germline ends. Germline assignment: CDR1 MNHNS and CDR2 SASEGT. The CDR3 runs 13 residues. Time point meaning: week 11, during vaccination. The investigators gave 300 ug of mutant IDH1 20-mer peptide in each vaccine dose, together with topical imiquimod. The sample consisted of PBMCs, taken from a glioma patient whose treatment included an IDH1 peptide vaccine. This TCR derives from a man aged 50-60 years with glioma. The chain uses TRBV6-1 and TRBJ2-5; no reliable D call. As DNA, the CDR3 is TGTGCCAGCAGTGTCGGAGTACAAGAGACCCAGTACTTC. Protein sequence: CASSVGVQETQYF.